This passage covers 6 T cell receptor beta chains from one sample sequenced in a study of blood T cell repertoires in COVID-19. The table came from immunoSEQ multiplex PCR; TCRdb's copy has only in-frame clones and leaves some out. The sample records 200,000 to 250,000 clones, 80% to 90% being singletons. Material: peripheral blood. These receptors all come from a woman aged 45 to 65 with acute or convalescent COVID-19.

CDR3 residues: CASSYEGDRYGYTF. The CDR3 nucleotides read TGTGCCAGCAGTTACGAGGGGGACAGATACGGCTACACCTTC. The chain uses TRBV6-2 or TRBV6-3 and TRBJ1-2; 7 bases align to TRBD1. The trim removed 2 bases at V and 8 bases at J, leaving 8 bases unmatched. This CDR3 is built from 14 residues. The V gene's germline CDR1 is MNHEY and CDR2 SVGEGT.

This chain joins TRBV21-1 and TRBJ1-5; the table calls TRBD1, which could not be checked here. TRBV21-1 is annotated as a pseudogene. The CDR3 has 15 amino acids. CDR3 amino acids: CASSKAAGGHQPQHF. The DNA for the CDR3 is TGTGCCAGCAGCAAAGCGGCAGGGGGGCATCAGCCCCAGCATTTT.

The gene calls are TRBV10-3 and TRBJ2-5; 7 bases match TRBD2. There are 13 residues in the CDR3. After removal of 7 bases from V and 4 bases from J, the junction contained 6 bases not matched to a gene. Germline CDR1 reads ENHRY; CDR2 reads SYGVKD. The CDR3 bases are TGTGCCATCACTGCGGGAGTTGGAGAGACCCAGTACTTC. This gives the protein CAITAGVGETQYF.

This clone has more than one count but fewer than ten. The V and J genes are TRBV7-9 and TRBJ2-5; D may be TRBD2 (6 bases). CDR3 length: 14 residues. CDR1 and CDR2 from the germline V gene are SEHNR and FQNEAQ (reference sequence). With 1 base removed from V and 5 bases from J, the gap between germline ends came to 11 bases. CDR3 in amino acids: CASSLDGGFETQYF. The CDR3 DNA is TGTGCCAGCAGCTTAGATGGGGGGTTTGAGACCCAGTACTTC.

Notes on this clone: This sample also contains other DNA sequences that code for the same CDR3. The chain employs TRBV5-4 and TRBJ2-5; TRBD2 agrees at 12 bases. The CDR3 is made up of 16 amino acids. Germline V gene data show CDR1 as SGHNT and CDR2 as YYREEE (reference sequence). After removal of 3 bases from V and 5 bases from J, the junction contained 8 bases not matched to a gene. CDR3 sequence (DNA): TGTGCCAGCAGCTCACCTAGCGGGGGGGCCGGGGAGACCCAGTACTTC. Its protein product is CASSSPSGGAGETQYF.

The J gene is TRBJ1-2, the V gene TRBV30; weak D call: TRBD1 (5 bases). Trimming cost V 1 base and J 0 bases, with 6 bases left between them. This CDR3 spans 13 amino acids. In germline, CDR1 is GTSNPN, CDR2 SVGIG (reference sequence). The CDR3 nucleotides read TGTGCCTGGAGTGGACAGCCTAACTATGGCTACACCTTC. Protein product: CAWSGQPNYGYTF.